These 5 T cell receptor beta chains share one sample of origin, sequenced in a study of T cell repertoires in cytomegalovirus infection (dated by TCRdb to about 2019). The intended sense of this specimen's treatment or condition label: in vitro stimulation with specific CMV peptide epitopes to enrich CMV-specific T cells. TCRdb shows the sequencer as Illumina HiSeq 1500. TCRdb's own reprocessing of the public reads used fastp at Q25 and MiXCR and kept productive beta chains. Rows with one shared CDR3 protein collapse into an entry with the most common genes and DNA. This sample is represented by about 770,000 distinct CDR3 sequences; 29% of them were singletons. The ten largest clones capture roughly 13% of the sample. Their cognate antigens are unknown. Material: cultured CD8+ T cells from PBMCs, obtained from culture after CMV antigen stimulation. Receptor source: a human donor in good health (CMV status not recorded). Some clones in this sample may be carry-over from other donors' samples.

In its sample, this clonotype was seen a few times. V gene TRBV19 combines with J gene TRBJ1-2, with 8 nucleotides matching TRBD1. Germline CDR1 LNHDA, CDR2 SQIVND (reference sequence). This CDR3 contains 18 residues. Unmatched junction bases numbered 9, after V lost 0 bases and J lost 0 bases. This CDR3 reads CASSIDRTGKNTNYGYTF. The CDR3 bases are TGTGCCAGTAGTATAGATAGGACAGGGAAGAATACTAACTATGGCTACACCTTC.

The DNA for the CDR3 is TGTGCCAGCAGCCCCGCGGGACAGCCCCAGCATTTT. It translates to CASSPAGQPQHF. The V and J genes are TRBV7-3 and TRBJ1-5; D not certain. CDR3 length: 12 amino acids. V lost 5 bases to trimming and J lost 7 bases, with 9 bases between them. Per the germline V gene, CDR1 is SGHTA and CDR2 is FQGTGA. Full variable domain (missing parts from reference TRBV7-3 and TRBJ1-5): GAGVSQTPSNKVTEKGKYVELRCDPISGHTALYWYRQSLGQGPEFLIYFQGTGAADDSGLPNDRFFAVRPEGSVSTLKIQRTERGDSAVYLCASSPAGQPQHFGDGTRLSIL.

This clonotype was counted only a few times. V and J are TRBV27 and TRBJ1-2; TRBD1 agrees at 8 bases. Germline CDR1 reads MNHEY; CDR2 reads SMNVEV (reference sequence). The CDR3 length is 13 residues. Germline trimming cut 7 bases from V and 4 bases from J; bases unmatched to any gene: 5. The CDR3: CASTLGTGYGYTF. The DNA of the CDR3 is TGTGCCAGCACCTTAGGGACAGGCTATGGCTACACCTTC.

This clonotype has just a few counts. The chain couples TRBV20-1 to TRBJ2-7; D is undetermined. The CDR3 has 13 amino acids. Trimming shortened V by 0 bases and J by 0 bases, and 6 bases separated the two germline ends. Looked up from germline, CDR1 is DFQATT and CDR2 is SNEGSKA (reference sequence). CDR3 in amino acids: CSAREHSSYEQYV. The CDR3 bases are TGCAGTGCTAGAGAGCATAGCTCCTACGAGCAGTACGTC.

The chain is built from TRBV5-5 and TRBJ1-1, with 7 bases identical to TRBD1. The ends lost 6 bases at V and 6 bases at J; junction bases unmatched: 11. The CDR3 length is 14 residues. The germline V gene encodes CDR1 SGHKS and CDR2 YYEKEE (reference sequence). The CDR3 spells CASNLDRVVAEAFF. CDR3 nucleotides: TGTGCCAGCAACCTCGACAGGGTCGTCGCTGAAGCTTTCTTT. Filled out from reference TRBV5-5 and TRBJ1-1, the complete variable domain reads DAGVTQSPTHLIKTRGQQVTLRCSPISGHKSVSWYQQVLGQGPQFIFQYYEKEERGRGNFPDRFSARQFPNYSSELNVNALLLGDSALYLCASNLDRVVAEAFFGQGTRLTVV.